These 18 T cell receptor beta chains share one sample of origin, sequenced in a study of blood T cell repertoires in COVID-19. Measured with immunoSEQ multiplex PCR; TCRdb has only the in-frame clones, and not every one. The data contain under 120,000 clones, 80% to 90% of them seen just once; the ten biggest clones take up approximately 29%. What was sequenced was peripheral blood. The receptor source for this set is a woman of 80 years or more with acute or convalescent COVID-19.

The chain employs TRBV7-9 and TRBJ2-1; 9 bases line up with TRBD2. Losses at the gene ends were 4 bases for V and 9 bases for J; bases not matched to a gene: 13. This CDR3 region has 16 residues. The germline gives CDR1 SEHNR, CDR2 FQNEAQ (reference sequence). The DNA of the CDR3 is TGTGCCAGCAGCTCTCACCCGGCGGGGGGGCAGGGTGAGCAGTTCTTC. It is translated as CASSSHPAGGQGEQFF.

This clone appeared a single time. The chain has TRBV28 and TRBJ1-2; 8 bases line up with TRBD1. Per the germline V gene, CDR1 is MDHEN and CDR2 is SYDVKM. CDR3 length: 14 amino acids. J lost 3 bases, V lost 4 bases, and 4 bases had no gene match. The CDR3 protein is CASSSRGPDYGYTF. The CDR3 DNA follows: TGTGCCAGCAGTTCCAGGGGGCCGGACTATGGCTACACCTTC.

This chain uses TRBV6-6 with TRBJ1-2, with D perhaps TRBD1 (5 bases). This CDR3 contains 11 residues. With 6 bases removed from V and 5 bases from J, the gap between germline ends came to 7 bases. Looked up from germline, CDR1 is MNHNY and CDR2 is SVGAGI (reference sequence). The CDR3 protein is CASSRQYGYTF. CDR3 in DNA: TGTGCCAGCAGCAGACAGTATGGCTACACCTTC.

The chain is built from TRBV12-3 or TRBV12-4 and TRBJ1-5; possibly TRBD1 for D (5 bases). There are 12 residues in the CDR3. Trimming cost V 4 bases and J 10 bases, with 11 bases left between them. The CDR3 DNA sequence: TGTGCCAGCAGTTATGGGACTCGCCCCCAGCATTTT. Protein sequence: CASSYGTRPQHF.

This chain connects TRBV24-1 to TRBJ2-7, with 10 bases aligning to TRBD1. The CDR3 length is 14 residues. The V gene's germline CDR1 is KGHDR and CDR2 SFDVKD. J lost 4 bases, V lost 3 bases, and 2 bases had no gene match. CDR3 in DNA: TGTGCCACCAGTGATCGGACAGGGGGATACGAGCAGTACTTC. Amino acids: CATSDRTGGYEQYF.

The chain has TRBV18 and TRBJ1-1, with D possibly matching TRBD1 (6 bases). The germline gives CDR1 KGHSH, CDR2 LQKENI. The CDR3 is 14 residues long. V was pared by 3 bases and J by 2 bases, with 10 bases between. CDR3 protein: CASSPDSHNTEAFF. CDR3 DNA: TGTGCCAGCTCACCGGACAGCCACAACACTGAAGCTTTCTTT.

The chain joins TRBV20-1 to TRBJ2-1; D perhaps matches TRBD2 (7 bases). Per germline, CDR1 DFQATT and CDR2 SNEGSKA (reference sequence). Trimming removed 6 bases from V and 9 bases from J, with 12 bases in between. The CDR3 loop spans 11 amino acids. CDR3 sequence: CSAGGLVEQFF. The CDR3 coding sequence is TGCAGTGCGGGGGGGCTGGTTGAGCAGTTCTTC.

The chain joins TRBV6-6 to TRBJ2-6; D gene unclear. The CDR3 covers 13 residues. The germline gives CDR1 MNHNY, CDR2 SVGAGI (reference sequence). The germline V and J ends were trimmed by 8 bases and 3 bases, with 8 bases remaining between them. The CDR3 DNA reads as TGTGCCAGCGACCGGGTTGGGGCCAACGTCCTGACTTTC. Translated: CASDRVGANVLTF.

The chain has TRBV6-5 and TRBJ2-4; D may be TRBD1 (5 bases). The CDR3 is 16 residues long. V was shortened by 2 bases and J by 7 bases, with 18 bases between the two germline ends. CDR1 is MNHEY, CDR2 SVGAGI, per germline. In nucleotides, the CDR3 is TGTGCCAGCAGTTACGGGTCGGCACAGGCTGGGAACATTCAGTACTTC. Translating gives CASSYGSAQAGNIQYF.

This clone was seen a single time. The rearrangement joins TRBV7-2 to TRBJ2-3, with D maybe TRBD1 (6 bases). V was clipped by 2 bases and J by 2 bases, with 14 bases between them. The CDR3 has 16 residues. In germline, CDR1 is SGHTA, CDR2 FQGNSA. CDR3 sequence (DNA): TGTGCCAGCAGCTTATCGCGGACAGTGATCACAGATACGCAGTATTTT. It translates to CASSLSRTVITDTQYF. Filled out from reference TRBV7-2 and TRBJ2-3, the complete variable domain reads GAGVSQSPSNKVTEKGKDVELRCDPISGHTALYWYRQSLGQGLEFLIYFQGNSAPDKSGLPSDRFSAERTGGSVSTLTIQRTQQEDSAVYLCASSLSRTVITDTQYFGPGTRLTVL.

CDR3: CATSDLDSTYGYTF. The CDR3 DNA reads TGTGCCACCAGTGATTTGGACAGTACTTATGGCTACACCTTC. The rearrangement joins TRBV24-1 to TRBJ1-2; TRBD1 might be the D (5 bases). There are 14 residues in the CDR3. Germline values: CDR1 KGHDR, CDR2 SFDVKD. Trimming took 0 bases from V and 5 from J, leaving 9 bases between them.

This clone showed up just once. V is TRBV28 and J is TRBJ2-5; D possibly corresponds to TRBD1 (7 bases). The CDR3 loop spans 14 amino acids. V lost 7 bases, J lost 3 bases, and 15 bases lay in between. Germline V gene lookup returns CDR1 MDHEN and CDR2 SYDVKM. CDR3 amino acids: CASNWRGLEETQYF. The CDR3 DNA reads TGTGCCAGCAACTGGAGGGGGCTGGAAGAGACCCAGTACTTC.

This chain connects TRBV29-1 to TRBJ2-3; possibly TRBD1 for D (6 bases). The V gene lost 4 bases and the J gene lost 4 bases, with 12 bases spanning the gap. The CDR3 consists of 13 residues. Germline CDR1 and CDR2: SQVTM and ANQGSEA. The CDR3 nucleotides read TGCAGCGTTGCAGGGGTTGCGGCAGATACGCAGTATTTT. Encoded protein: CSVAGVAADTQYF.

The rearrangement joins TRBV2 to TRBJ1-2; D unresolved. The V gene lost 11 bases and the J gene lost 6 bases, with 16 bases spanning the gap. This CDR3 has 12 residues. Looked up from germline, CDR1 is SNHLY and CDR2 is FYNNEI. The CDR3 DNA reads as TGTGCCGGGCGGTGGGGAGTGGATGGCTACACCTTC. Amino acid sequence: CAGRWGVDGYTF.

The rearrangement joins TRBV6-5 to TRBJ1-6, with 7 bases aligning to TRBD1. Germline lookup yields CDR1 MNHEY and CDR2 SVGAGI. J gave up 3 bases and V 10 bases, and 3 bases lay outside the gene matches. The CDR3 has 13 amino acids. CDR3 region: CATRQGYNSPLHF. The CDR3 nucleotides read TGTGCCACAAGACAGGGCTATAATTCACCCCTCCACTTT.

The CDR3 protein is CASSLAAGTNEKLFF. For the CDR3, the DNA is TGTGCCAGCAGTTTAGCCGCCGGAACTAATGAAAAACTGTTTTTT. V usage is TRBV5-5 and J usage is TRBJ1-4; D ambiguous. V was pared by 5 bases and J by 1 base, with 12 bases between. The length of the CDR3 is 15 residues. Germline CDR1 and CDR2: SGHKS and YYEKEE (reference sequence).

This clone was observed a handful of times. The chain joins TRBV5-1 to TRBJ2-7; 9 bases line up with TRBD1. CDR3 size: 14 residues. The V gene end was trimmed by 1 base and the J gene end by 4 bases; junction bases not matched to a gene: 3. Germline lookup yields CDR1 SGHRS and CDR2 YFSETQ. CDR3 sequence: CASSLRDRVYEQYF. CDR3 DNA: TGCGCCAGCAGCTTGAGGGACAGGGTTTACGAGCAGTACTTC. The whole variable domain, remainder taken from reference TRBV5-1 and TRBJ2-7, is KAGVTQTPRYLIKTRGQQVTLSCSPISGHRSVSWYQQTPGQGLQFLFEYFSETQRNKGNFPGRFSGRQFSNSRSEMNVSTLELGDSALYLCASSLRDRVYEQYFGPGTRLTVT.

V gene TRBV30 combines with J gene TRBJ1-4; TRBD1 matches 11 bases. The CDR3 spans 18 residues. After removal of 3 bases from V and 1 base from J, the junction contained 10 bases not matched to a gene. Germline V CDR1 and CDR2: GTSNPN, SVGIG (reference sequence). CDR3 region: CAWRPPGTGGGTNEKLFF. For the CDR3, the DNA is TGTGCCTGGAGACCTCCCGGGACAGGGGGAGGAACTAATGAAAAACTGTTTTTT.